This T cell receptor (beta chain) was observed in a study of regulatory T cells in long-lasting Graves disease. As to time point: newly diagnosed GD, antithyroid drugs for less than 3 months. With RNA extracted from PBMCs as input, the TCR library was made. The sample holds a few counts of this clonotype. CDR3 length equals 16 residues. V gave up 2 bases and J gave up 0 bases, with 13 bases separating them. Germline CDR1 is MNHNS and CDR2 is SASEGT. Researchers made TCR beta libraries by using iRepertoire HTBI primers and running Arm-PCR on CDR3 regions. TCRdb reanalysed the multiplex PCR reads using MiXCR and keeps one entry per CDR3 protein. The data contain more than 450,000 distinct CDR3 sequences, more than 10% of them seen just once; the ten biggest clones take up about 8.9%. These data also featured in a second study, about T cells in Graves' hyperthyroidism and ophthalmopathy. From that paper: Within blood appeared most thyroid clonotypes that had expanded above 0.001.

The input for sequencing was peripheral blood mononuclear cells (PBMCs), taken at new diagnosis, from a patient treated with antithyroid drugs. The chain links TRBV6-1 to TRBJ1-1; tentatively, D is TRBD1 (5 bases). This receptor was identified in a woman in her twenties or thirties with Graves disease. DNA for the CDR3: TGTGCCAGCAGTGAATTTGTGACAGCCATGAACACTGAAGCTTTCTTT. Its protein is CASSEFVTAMNTEAFF.